These 12 T cell receptor beta chains share one sample of origin, sequenced in a study of cytomegalovirus exposure and HLA in healthy donors. It was with 60 Vbeta and 13 Jbeta primers that the PCR ran. Only in-frame clones appear in the TCRdb table, and some are missing; sequencing was by immunoSEQ multiplex PCR. The table lists some 110,000 clones, roughly four fifths of them singletons. Sequencing used PBMCs. These receptors were taken from a young man in good health and CMV-seropositive.

This clone came up once. This chain connects TRBV2 to TRBJ2-7, with D unresolved. V lost 7 bases, J lost 2 bases, and 12 bases lay in between. Germline V gene sequence: CDR1 SNHLY, CDR2 FYNNEI. The CDR3 runs to 13 residues. The CDR3 nucleotides are TGTGCCAGCACCTTAACTGAGACCTACGAGCAGTACTTC. Its translation is CASTLTETYEQYF.

The chain combines TRBV10-2 with TRBJ2-7; 7 bases align to TRBD1. This CDR3 region has 13 residues. Germline-derived CDR1 and CDR2 are WSHSY and SAAADI. Unmatched junction bases numbered 6, after V lost 6 bases and J lost 4 bases. DNA for the CDR3: TGCGCCAGCAGAGAGACAGGGTTGTACGAGCAGTACTTC. It encodes CASRETGLYEQYF.

This clone was detected only once. The CDR3 sequence is CASSFDHGTTEAFF. CDR3 bases: TGTGCCAGCAGCTTTGATCACGGGACTACTGAAGCTTTCTTT. The V and J genes are TRBV11-2 and TRBJ1-1, with D perhaps TRBD1 (5 bases). This CDR3 spans 14 amino acids. Trimming removed 3 bases from V and 5 bases from J, with 13 bases in between. In germline, CDR1 is SGHAT, CDR2 FQNNGV.

This chain joins TRBV5-4 and TRBJ2-6; a weak D match, TRBD1 (6 bases). The CDR3 contains 18 residues. The ends were cut back, 0 bases at V and 2 bases at J, with 15 bases in the middle. Per the germline V gene, CDR1 is SGHNT and CDR2 is YYREEE (reference sequence). The DNA for the CDR3 is TGTGCCAGCAGCTTGGGTGGGGGCAGGGGAACTGGGGCCAACGTCCTGACTTTC. Its protein product is CASSLGGGRGTGANVLTF.

This sequence joins TRBV4-1 and TRBJ2-7; D remains unclear. The CDR3 runs 16 residues. The ends were cut back, 4 bases at V and 3 bases at J, with 19 bases in the middle. CDR1 and CDR2 (germline): MGHRA, YSYEKL. The CDR3 sequence is CASSRSPSETFYEQYF. In nucleotides, the CDR3 is TGCGCCAGCAGCCGTTCACCTAGTGAAACTTTCTACGAGCAGTACTTC.

The V call is TRBV7-9, the J call TRBJ2-7; 7 bases map to TRBD1. V shed 4 bases, J shed 3 bases, and the junction held 9 bases outside the gene matches. Germline CDR1 is SEHNR and CDR2 is FQNEAQ (reference sequence). This CDR3 is 15 amino acids long. The CDR3 coding sequence is TGTGCCAGCAGCTACAAGACAGGGCAAAACTACGAGCAGTACGTC. Its translation is CASSYKTGQNYEQYV.

The chain employs TRBV10-3 and TRBJ1-5; D uncertain. The germline V gene has CDR1 ENHRY and CDR2 SYGVKD. V lost 0 bases and J lost 9, with 6 bases in between. CDR3 length: 12 amino acids. The CDR3 spells CAISESGRPQHF. The CDR3 region has the DNA TGTGCCATCAGTGAGTCAGGGAGGCCCCAGCATTTT.

The chain employs TRBV10-3 and TRBJ1-2, with D possibly TRBD1 on 5 matching bases. CDR1 is ENHRY and CDR2 is SYGVKD in the germline V gene. This CDR3 has 15 amino acids. V lost 7 bases to trimming and J lost 4 bases, with 19 bases between them. The CDR3 loop reads CAIMVSLRGSYGYTF. CDR3 sequence (DNA): TGTGCCATCATGGTGTCCTTAAGGGGAAGCTATGGCTACACCTTC.

J is TRBJ1-1 and V is TRBV4-2; weak D call: TRBD1 (5 bases). V was pared by 4 bases and J by 3 bases, with 12 bases between. The germline gives CDR1 LGHNA, CDR2 YNFKEQ. CDR3 length equals 14 residues. The CDR3 DNA sequence: TGTGCCAGCAGCCGAAAGGGAGGGGACACTGAAGCTTTCTTT. It encodes CASSRKGGDTEAFF.

V usage is TRBV2 and J usage is TRBJ1-5; TRBD1 aligns across 11 bases. The germline V gene has CDR1 SNHLY and CDR2 FYNNEI. The CDR3 covers 15 residues. The V gene end was trimmed by 5 bases and the J gene end by 2 bases; junction bases not matched to a gene: 2. This CDR3 reads CASSWDRGGNQPQHF. CDR3 in DNA: TGTGCCAGCAGTTGGGACAGGGGGGGCAATCAGCCCCAGCATTTT.

The genes are TRBV10-3 and TRBJ2-7; 11 bases align to TRBD1. The CDR3 covers 16 residues. Losses at the gene ends were 4 bases for V and 4 bases for J; bases not matched to a gene: 9. Germline V gene lookup returns CDR1 ENHRY and CDR2 SYGVKD. The CDR3 bases are TGTGCCATCAGTGCAAGGACAGGGGGCTCAGTTTACGAGCAGTACGTC. This gives the protein CAISARTGGSVYEQYV.

The chain links TRBV10-3 to TRBJ1-1, with 7 bases lining up with TRBD1. Per germline, CDR1 ENHRY and CDR2 SYGVKD. J gave up 0 bases and V 5 bases, and 3 bases lay outside the gene matches. The CDR3 spans 14 residues. CDR3 DNA: TGTGCCATCAGTCCGGGACAGCTGAACACTGAAGCTTTCTTT. This translates into CAISPGQLNTEAFF.